Each of the 26 T cell receptor beta chains below was sequenced from the same sample in a study of blood T cell repertoires in COVID-19. The assay was immunoSEQ multiplex PCR, and TCRdb's table has in-frame clones only and misses some. The repertoire holds 40,000 to 45,000 clones, around nine tenths seen once, with around 2.3% in the top ten. The specimen sequenced was peripheral blood. These receptors all stem from a human donor in a cohort sampled during active COVID-19.

V and J are TRBV12-3 or TRBV12-4 and TRBJ2-4; 8 positions agree with TRBD2. Trimming at V came to 6 bases and at J to 10 bases, leaving 8 bases not matched to a gene. The CDR3 has 13 amino acids. In nucleotides, the CDR3 is TGTGCCAGCAGCCAAGCTAGCGGGCGGATTCAGTACTTC. Encoded protein: CASSQASGRIQYF.

This chain joins TRBV4-2 and TRBJ1-1; no firm D call. Germline lookup yields CDR1 LGHNA and CDR2 YNFKEQ. Trimming stripped 1 base from V and 5 bases from J, with 5 bases between. The CDR3 sequence is 12 residues long. The CDR3 sequence is CASSQGRTEAFF. Here the CDR3 DNA reads TGTGCCAGCAGCCAAGGGAGGACTGAAGCTTTCTTT.

The rearrangement uses TRBV6-1 and TRBJ1-2; a weak D match, TRBD1 (5 bases). Germline values: CDR1 MNHNS, CDR2 SASEGT. Trimming removed 3 bases from V and 5 bases from J, with 13 bases in between. This CDR3 region has 14 residues. The CDR3 DNA reads as TGTGCCAGCAGTGACCCCCGGGGGGGGTATGGCTACACCTTC. This encodes CASSDPRGGYGYTF.

The rearrangement joins TRBV9 to TRBJ2-1, with 11 bases aligning to TRBD2. From germline, CDR1 is SGDLS and CDR2 YYNGEE. V gave up 2 bases and J gave up 3 bases; unmatched junction bases: 1. This CDR3 is 15 amino acids long. DNA of the CDR3: TGTGCCAGCAGCGTTAGCGGGGGGGTCTACAATGAGCAGTTCTTC. This translates into CASSVSGGVYNEQFF.

The V and J genes are TRBV5-6 and TRBJ1-2; 8 nucleotides align to TRBD1. The CDR3 is 14 amino acids. The V gene's germline CDR1 is SGHDT and CDR2 YYEEEE. The ends lost 2 bases at V and 7 bases at J; junction bases unmatched: 7. CDR3 in amino acids: CASSFQETGAGYTF. The DNA of the CDR3 is TGTGCCAGCAGCTTCCAAGAGACAGGGGCTGGCTACACCTTC.

The chain carries TRBV10-3 and TRBJ1-6; D gene unclear. Trimming shortened V by 8 bases and J by 4 bases, and 9 bases separated the two germline ends. In germline, CDR1 is ENHRY, CDR2 SYGVKD. CDR3 length equals 13 residues. The CDR3 sequence: CAIAADYNSPLHF. The CDR3 region has the DNA TGTGCCATCGCGGCAGATTATAATTCACCCCTCCACTTT.

The chain couples TRBV12-5 to TRBJ2-7; the D gene is possibly TRBD1 (6 bases). Trimming shortened V by 0 bases and J by 4 bases, and 22 bases separated the two germline ends. CDR1 and CDR2 (germline): LGHNT, FRNRAP. The CDR3 covers 18 residues. The CDR3 loop reads CASGLVLIPGTHTYEQYF. Here the CDR3 DNA reads TGTGCTAGTGGTTTGGTACTAATACCCGGGACACATACTTACGAGCAGTACTTC.

The J gene is TRBJ1-5, the V gene TRBV19, with D unclear. The germline CDR1 and CDR2 sequences are LNHDA and SQIVND (reference sequence). V was cut by 5 bases and J by 3 bases, with 5 bases left in between. The CDR3 consists of 12 residues. CDR3 residues: CASSVYNQPQHF. The CDR3 region has the DNA TGTGCCAGTAGTGTCTACAATCAGCCCCAGCATTTT.

This clone was seen only a few times. The rearrangement uses TRBV29-1 and TRBJ1-1, with a possible D match to TRBD1 (5 bases). The CDR3 is 14 amino acids. Trimming removed 5 bases from V and 0 bases from J, with 13 bases in between. CDR1 and CDR2 (germline): SQVTM, ANQGSEA. The chain's CDR3 is CSVTRQNMNTEAFF. CDR3 nucleotide sequence: TGCAGCGTTACCCGACAGAACATGAACACTGAAGCTTTCTTT.

The V and J genes are TRBV3-1 (or the pseudogene TRBV3-2) and TRBJ2-5, with TRBD1 matching over 7 bases. CDR1 is LGHDT and CDR2 is YNNKEL in the germline V gene (reference sequence). This CDR3 contains 13 residues. V trimming: 4 bases; J trimming: 3 bases; junction bases outside the gene matches: 2. The CDR3 DNA reads TGTGCCAGCAGCCCTACAGGGGAAGAGACCCAGTACTTC. Protein sequence: CASSPTGEETQYF.

The genes are TRBV7-8 and TRBJ1-4, with 9 positions matching TRBD1. The CDR3 covers 16 residues. Germline V gene sequence: CDR1 SGHVS, CDR2 FQNEAQ. Trimming cost V 5 bases and J 2 bases; bases outside gene matches: 6. The CDR3 DNA reads TGTGCCAGCAGCCTTCGACAGGGGGTTACTAATGAAAAACTGTTTTTT. Translating it yields CASSLRQGVTNEKLFF.

The V gene is TRBV5-1, the J gene TRBJ1-2, with 8 bases matching TRBD1. The CDR3 has 15 amino acids. CDR1 SGHRS and CDR2 YFSETQ come from the germline V gene. The J segment lost 5 bases and the V segment lost 5 bases, leaving 11 bases of the junction unmatched. The CDR3 coding sequence is TGCGCCAGCAGTCGCGCCCTGGACAGGGTTTATGGCTACACCTTC. Encoded protein: CASSRALDRVYGYTF.

The chain combines TRBV24-1 with TRBJ1-5; unclear D gene. V was trimmed by 5 bases and J by 7 bases, leaving 8 bases between them. The CDR3 runs 12 residues. Per the germline V gene, CDR1 is KGHDR and CDR2 is SFDVKD. The CDR3, as DNA: TGTGCCACCAGTGCGGGAGGACAGCCCCAGCATTTT. Encoded protein: CATSAGGQPQHF.

This chain links TRBV11-3 with TRBJ2-1, with TRBD2 matching over 12 bases. The germline V gene encodes CDR1 SGHNT and CDR2 YENEEA. V lost 4 bases, J lost 8 bases, and 6 bases stayed unmatched. CDR3 length equals 15 residues. The CDR3 loop reads CASSSRTSGVDEQFF. CDR3 in DNA: TGTGCCAGCAGCTCCAGGACTAGCGGGGTCGATGAGCAGTTCTTC.

The CDR3 sequence is CASSEVRMVSNQPQHF. CDR3 coding DNA: TGTGCCAGCAGTGAAGTCAGAATGGTTAGCAATCAGCCCCAGCATTTT. V gene TRBV6-1 combines with J gene TRBJ1-5; no firm D call. The CDR3 spans 16 residues. V shed 1 base and J shed 0 bases, with 10 bases lying between them. Germline CDR1 MNHNS, CDR2 SASEGT.

The gene calls are TRBV5-8 and TRBJ1-2; the D gene is possibly TRBD1 (6 bases). Trimming took off 0 bases at V and 8 bases at J, with 14 bases between the two ends. CDR1 and CDR2 (germline): SGHTS, YDEGEE. The CDR3 runs to 14 residues. The CDR3 DNA sequence: TGTGCCAGCAGCTTGGCTGGGGGGGCACAGGGCTACACCTTC. It codes for CASSLAGGAQGYTF. Together with reference TRBV5-8 and TRBJ1-2, the CDR3 gives the full variable domain: EAGVTQSPTHLIKTRGQQATLRCSPISGHTSVYWYQQALGLGLQFLLWYDEGEERNRGNFPPRFSGRQFPNYSSELNVNALELEDSALYLCASSLAGGAQGYTFGSGTRLTVV.

This clone was seen only once. This chain joins TRBV14 and TRBJ2-5; 7 bases align to TRBD2. Germline V gives CDR1 SGHDN, CDR2 FVKESK. V lost 7 bases to trimming and J lost 2 bases; unmatched junction nucleotides: 7. The CDR3 spans 14 residues. The CDR3 region has the DNA TGTGCCAGCAAGGGGCGGGGGAAACAAGAGACCCAGTACTTC. Translation: CASKGRGKQETQYF.

The J gene is TRBJ1-2, the V gene TRBV5-1; D is undetermined. The germline CDR1 and CDR2 sequences are SGHRS and YFSETQ. Trimming shortened V by 0 bases and J by 2 bases, and 11 bases separated the two germline ends. The CDR3 totals 15 residues. Written as DNA, the CDR3 is TGCGCCAGCAGCTTGGACAGTCCTTTCAACTATGGCTACACCTTC. This encodes CASSLDSPFNYGYTF.

The chain couples TRBV11-3 to TRBJ1-2; D is unresolved. This CDR3 is built from 14 residues. The germline gives CDR1 SGHNT, CDR2 YENEEA. Trimming stripped 5 bases from V and 3 bases from J, with 13 bases between. Here the CDR3 DNA reads TGTGCCAGCAGCCCCCCCCCACAGTACTATGGCTACACCTTC. This encodes CASSPPPQYYGYTF.

The chain employs TRBV29-1 and TRBJ1-2, with TRBD1 as a possible D gene (6 bases). The CDR3 contains 12 residues. Trimming cost V 7 bases and J 4 bases, with 13 bases left between them. Germline V gives CDR1 SQVTM, CDR2 ANQGSEA. CDR3 DNA sequence: TGCAGCGGACTACAGGGTACCTATGGCTACACCTTC. This translates into CSGLQGTYGYTF.

The chain carries TRBV5-4 and TRBJ1-2; tentative D call: TRBD1 (6 bases). The CDR3 loop spans 13 amino acids. Germline-derived CDR1 and CDR2 are SGHNT and YYREEE (reference sequence). Between the trimmed V and J ends, which lost 4 bases and 8 bases, there was a span of 15 bases. DNA of the CDR3: TGTGCCAGCAGCCTTGACAGGTTGAGGGGCTACACCTTC. Translating it yields CASSLDRLRGYTF.

The rearrangement links TRBV19 to TRBJ1-2; D possibly corresponds to TRBD1 (6 bases). The CDR3 runs to 16 residues. V lost 3 bases, J lost 4 bases, and 18 bases lay in between. Germline CDR1 and CDR2: LNHDA and SQIVND (reference sequence). CDR3 residues: CASSMETGPLGYGYTF. The CDR3 nucleotides are TGTGCCAGTAGTATGGAGACAGGCCCACTGGGCTATGGCTACACCTTC.

This chain links TRBV4-2 with TRBJ1-6, with D maybe TRBD1 (5 bases). CDR1 is LGHNA and CDR2 is YNFKEQ in the germline V gene. V gave up 7 bases and J gave up 9 bases, with 25 bases separating them. The CDR3 covers 17 residues. CDR3 nucleotide sequence: TGTGCCAGCACCCCGCAGGTGGGGGGTTTCAGTTCTTCACCCCTCCACTTT. As protein: CASTPQVGGFSSSPLHF.

This chain links TRBV5-5 with TRBJ2-5, with D perhaps matching TRBD1 (6 bases). V gave up 4 bases and J gave up 4 bases, with 8 bases separating them. The CDR3 covers 12 residues. Germline CDR1 reads SGHKS; CDR2 reads YYEKEE (reference sequence). In nucleotides, the CDR3 is TGTGCCAGCAGCGGGACACTAGAGACCCAGTACTTC. Translated: CASSGTLETQYF.

The chain is built from TRBV3-1 (or the pseudogene TRBV3-2) and TRBJ1-3, with 7 bases lining up with TRBD1. Germline loops: CDR1 LGHDT, CDR2 YNNKEL (reference sequence). The length of the CDR3 is 17 residues. The V segment lost 1 base and the J segment 2 bases; nucleotides outside the gene matches: 8. The CDR3 reads CASSQVPGQTAGNTIYF. In DNA, the CDR3 is TGTGCCAGCAGCCAAGTCCCGGGACAGACAGCTGGAAACACCATATATTTT.

V is TRBV7-6 and J is TRBJ2-5, with TRBD2 matching 14 bases. Germline loops: CDR1 SGHVS, CDR2 FNYEAQ. V dropped 0 bases and J dropped 1; count of bases not matched to a gene: 4. The CDR3 spans 18 residues. For the CDR3, the DNA is TGTGCCAGCAGCTTAGCGATAGGGACTAGCGGGGGCCAAGAGACCCAGTACTTC. It encodes CASSLAIGTSGGQETQYF.